The rows below give T cell receptor beta chains drawn from one sample of a study of OX40 agonist ivuxolimab in advanced cancers. Repertoires were generated with immunoSEQ multiplex PCR, while TCRdb's copy carries only in-frame clones and drops some. Of tens of thousands of clones in the sample, around 82% were seen once. The specimen comprised CD4+ or CD8+ T cells sorted from blood, sampled in a trial of the OX40 agonist ivuxolimab. The receptor set was obtained from an adult with an advanced solid tumor such as melanoma, head and neck, liver or kidney cancer. Both conserved end residues are part of each CDR3. D genes are given only for firm matches. A row's size may be missing; if present it is once, few, many or a size class.

v_call	d_call	j_call	clone_size	cdr3_aa	cdr3_nt
TRBV7-2	.	TRBJ1-2	.	CASSLAPFFLVGYTF	TGTGCCAGCAGCTTAGCCCCGTTTTTCTTAGTCGGCTACACCTTC
TRBV4-1	.	TRBJ2-7	.	CASSQGLESYEQYF	TGCGCCAGCAGCCAAGGACTGGAATCCTACGAGCAGTACTTC
TRBV19	.	TRBJ1-1	.	CASSHFRSHEAFF	TGTGCCAGTAGTCATTTCCGGTCCCATGAAGCTTTCTTT
TRBV9	.	TRBJ2-2	once	CASSGDRLRSTGELFF	TGTGCCAGCAGCGGCGATCGACTCCGATCCACCGGGGAGCTGTTTTTT
TRBV5-5	TRBD1	TRBJ1-4	.	CASSSQGATNEKLFF	TGTGCCAGCAGCTCACAGGGGGCAACTAATGAAAAACTGTTTTTT
TRBV7-2	TRBD2	TRBJ2-7	.	CASSSDGSGRVEQYF	TGTGCCAGCAGCTCGGATGGTAGCGGGAGGGTCGAGCAGTACTTC
TRBV27	TRBD2	TRBJ2-3	.	CASSLTAPSGGTDTQYF	TGTGCCAGCAGTTTAACCGCCCCTAGCGGGGGGACAGATACGCAGTATTTT
TRBV7-3	.	TRBJ2-1	.	CASSYGRSSYNEQFF	TGTGCCAGCAGTTACGGACGTAGCTCCTACAATGAGCAGTTCTTC
TRBV18	.	TRBJ2-5	.	CASSPEETQYF	TGTGCCAGCTCACCAGAAGAGACCCAGTACTTC
TRBV11-3	.	TRBJ1-1	.	CASSSRRTGEAFF	TGTGCCAGCAGCTCTAGACGGACCGGGGAAGCTTTCTTT
TRBV5-1	.	TRBJ1-3	.	CASSLGVTGNTIYF	TGCGCCAGCAGCTTGGGGGTAACTGGAAACACCATATATTTT
TRBV9	TRBD2	TRBJ2-3	.	CASSVAGGPGTDTQYF	TGTGCCAGCAGCGTAGCGGGAGGGCCGGGCACAGATACGCAGTATTTT
TRBV6-5	.	TRBJ2-3	few	CASSSQGSYPDTQYF	TGTGCCAGCAGTTCACAGGGTTCGTATCCAGATACGCAGTATTTT
TRBV28	.	TRBJ1-1	.	CASSSVNFSEAFF	TGTGCCAGCAGTTCCGTAAATTTCTCTGAAGCTTTCTTT
TRBV30	.	TRBJ1-2	.	CAWSPRGVYTF	TGTGCCTGGAGTCCTAGGGGAGTCTACACCTTC
TRBV5-1	.	TRBJ1-2	.	CASSLEGRSYGYTF	TGCGCCAGCAGCTTGGAGGGACGGTCCTATGGCTACACCTTC
TRBV11-3	.	TRBJ1-4	.	CASSPPSATNEKLFF	TGTGCCAGCAGCCCCCCGTCCGCAACTAATGAAAAACTGTTTTTT
TRBV7-6	TRBD2	TRBJ2-5	.	CASSLGLAGVETQYF	TGTGCCAGCAGCTTAGGGCTAGCGGGAGTGGAGACCCAGTACTTC
TRBV4-3	.	TRBJ2-1	.	CASSHRERNEQFF	TGCGCCAGCAGCCATCGGGAACGCAATGAGCAGTTCTTC
TRBV7-2	.	TRBJ2-3	once	CASSLGVMVVLTDTQYF	TGTGCCAGCAGCTTAGGGGTTATGGTTGTGCTCACAGATACGCAGTATTTT
TRBV7-9	.	TRBJ2-4	few	CASSGVGGQNIQYF	TGTGCCAGCAGCGGAGTGGGGGGCCAAAACATTCAGTACTTC
TRBV10-3	.	TRBJ1-6	.	CAISESTLRGRNSPLHF	TGTGCCATCAGTGAGAGCACACTTCGGGGCCGAAATTCACCCCTCCACTTT
TRBV27	.	TRBJ2-7	.	CASGPGAYEQYF	TGTGCCAGCGGTCCAGGGGCGTACGAGCAGTACTTC
TRBV25-1	TRBD1	TRBJ1-2	.	CASSELGGAYYGYTF	TGTGCCAGCAGTGAACTAGGGGGCGCATACTATGGCTACACCTTC
TRBV7-3	.	TRBJ2-1	.	CASSLQGNEQFF	TGTGCCAGCAGCTTACAGGGGAATGAGCAGTTCTTC
TRBV19	TRBD1	TRBJ1-5	.	CASSIRTGGGNQPQHF	TGTGCCAGTAGTATAAGGACAGGGGGGGGCAATCAGCCCCAGCATTTT
TRBV29-1	TRBD1	TRBJ1-2	.	CSVAGQGNYGYTF	TGCAGCGTTGCAGGACAGGGGAACTATGGCTACACCTTC
TRBV19	.	TRBJ1-5	.	CASSRNLLSNQPQHF	TGTGCCAGTAGCCGGAACCTTCTAAGCAATCAGCCCCAGCATTTT
TRBV6-6	.	TRBJ1-2	.	CASSRDTKGDGYTF	TGTGCCAGCAGCCGCGACACCAAGGGAGATGGCTACACCTTC
TRBV19	TRBD2	TRBJ2-1	.	CASAWTSVRNEQFF	TGTGCCAGTGCCTGGACTAGCGTTCGGAATGAGCAGTTCTTC
TRBV15	TRBD1	TRBJ1-3	.	CATSRGQGANTIYF	TGTGCCACCAGCAGAGGACAGGGGGCAAACACCATATATTTT
TRBV27	TRBD2	TRBJ2-1	.	CASTDLTGTSGTEQFF	TGTGCCAGCACCGACCTAACCGGGACTAGCGGGACTGAGCAGTTCTTC
TRBV28	.	TRBJ1-5	.	CASIVSGNQPQHF	TGTGCCAGCATCGTCTCAGGGAATCAGCCCCAGCATTTT
TRBV27	.	TRBJ1-3	.	CASRQGPGNTIYF	TGTGCCAGCAGGCAGGGTCCTGGAAACACCATATATTTT
TRBV4-2	.	TRBJ2-7	once	CASSQGGGESEQYF	TGTGCCAGCAGCCAAGGAGGGGGGGAAAGCGAGCAGTACTTC
TRBV6-5	.	TRBJ1-2	.	CASIWNIPEVNGYTF	TGTGCCAGCATATGGAATATCCCAGAGGTGAATGGCTACACCTTC
TRBV27	.	TRBJ2-2	.	CASQYTGELFF	TGTGCCAGCCAGTACACCGGGGAGCTGTTTTTT
TRBV19	TRBD2	TRBJ2-1	.	CASSIRSLAGENNEQFF	TGTGCCAGTAGTATTAGGAGTCTAGCGGGAGAAAACAATGAGCAGTTCTTC
TRBV5-6	TRBD2	TRBJ2-3	.	CASSSGGSSDTQYF	TGTGCCAGCAGCTCGGGGGGATCATCAGATACGCAGTATTTT
TRBV7-2	.	TRBJ2-5	.	CASRPDISQETQYF	TGTGCCAGCAGACCCGACATCTCCCAAGAGACCCAGTACTTC
TRBV4-3	.	TRBJ2-2	few	CASSPGTRRELFF	TGCGCCAGCAGCCCCGGGACGAGACGGGAGCTGTTTTTT
TRBV13	.	TRBJ1-4	.	CASSLDGEKLFF	TGTGCCAGCAGCTTAGACGGTGAAAAACTGTTTTTT
TRBV2	TRBD2	TRBJ2-7	.	CASRGSSGTNPYEQYF	TGTGCCAGCAGGGGGAGTAGCGGGACAAACCCCTACGAGCAGTACTTC
TRBV6-1	.	TRBJ2-1	.	CASTYNEQFF	TGTGCCAGCACATACAATGAGCAGTTCTTC
TRBV6-5	.	TRBJ1-4	.	CASSYSITSREKLFF	TGTGCCAGCAGTTACTCGATTACCAGCAGGGAAAAACTGTTTTTT
TRBV9	TRBD2	TRBJ2-3	.	CASSVELANTDTQYF	TGTGCCAGCAGCGTAGAACTAGCGAATACAGATACGCAGTATTTT
TRBV15	.	TRBJ2-7	few	CATSPAGRRYEQYF	TGTGCCACCAGCCCTGCCGGAAGGAGATACGAGCAGTACTTC
TRBV6-1	.	TRBJ1-4	.	CASSGNGAGEKLFF	TGTGCCAGCAGTGGGAACGGGGCGGGTGAAAAACTGTTTTTT